These T cell receptor beta chains were read from a single sample in a study of shared clonotypes between healthy human individuals. The repertoire was sequenced with immunoSEQ multiplex PCR; TCRdb's copy has only in-frame clones and lacks some. The sample lists roughly 1,600,000 clones, 98% occurring once. Sequencing used naive CD4+ T cells sorted from blood. The receptors here all came from a man aged 25-45 years in good health. CDR3s include the opening cysteine and the closing phenylalanine or tryptophan. A D gene is named only where the DNA matches it firmly. Clone size is given for some rows only: seen once, a few or many times, or a class if the clone is expanded.

>-|TRBV7-3|17|TRBJ2-1|TRBD2
TGTGCCAGCAGCTTAGATCTAGCGGGAGGGTACTACAATGAGCAGTTCTTC
CASSLDLAGGYYNEQFF
>-|TRBV28|16|TRBJ2-3|TRBD2
TGTGCCAGCAGTCCCCTCAGCGGGATGGGCACAGATACGCAGTATTTT
CASSPLSGMGTDTQYF
>-|TRBV7-8|16|TRBJ2-1|-
TGTGCCAGCAGCTTAGTCGCGACGCCCCTCTCCTATGAGCAGTTCTTC
CASSLVATPLSYEQFF
>-|TRBV5-1|14|TRBJ2-7|-
TGCGCCAGCAGCCCCACTGGCAGCTACTACGAGCAGTACTTC
CASSPTGSYYEQYF
>-|TRBV2|17|TRBJ1-4|-
TGTGCCAGCCGAGGGAGGGTCATCTTAACAACTAATGAAAAACTGTTTTTT
CASRGRVILTTNEKLFF
>-|TRBV7-9|13|TRBJ2-1|-
TGTGCCAGCAGCTGGCGTGAGGGAGGTGAGCAGTTCTTC
CASSWREGGEQFF
>-|TRBV5-1|16|TRBJ2-7|TRBD2
TGCGCCAGCAGCTTGGGGGTGAATAGCGGGAACTACGAGCAGTACTTC
CASSLGVNSGNYEQYF
>-|TRBV27|14|TRBJ2-3|-
TGTGCCAGCATGGTGGGTTTTGGCACAGATACGCAGTATTTT
CASMVGFGTDTQYF
>-|TRBV4-2|15|TRBJ2-1|TRBD2
TGTGCCAGCAGCCAAGGGCTAGCGGGACGTAATGAGCAGTTCTTC
CASSQGLAGRNEQFF
>-|TRBV18|15|TRBJ2-3|-
TGTGCCAGCTCACCGCCCGGGACTAGCACAGATACGCAGTATTTT
CASSPPGTSTDTQYF
>-|TRBV6-5|15|TRBJ2-7|TRBD2
TGTGCCAGCATTGGTCTAGCGGGAGTTGGCTACGAGCAGTACTTC
CASIGLAGVGYEQYF
>-|TRBV19|15|TRBJ2-3|TRBD2
TGTGCCAGTAATCTACTAGCGGGACGCACAGATACGCAGTATTTT
CASNLLAGRTDTQYF
>-|TRBV5-6|17|TRBJ2-1|TRBD2
TGTGCCAGCAGATCTCCGGGACTAGCGGAAGTTGCGGGGGAGCAGTTCTTC
CASRSPGLAEVAGEQFF
>-|TRBV2|12|TRBJ2-2|-
TGTGCCAAAAGAGAAAACACCGGGGAGCTGTTTTTT
CAKRENTGELFF
>once|TRBV5-6|14|TRBJ2-6|TRBD1
TGTGCCAGCAGCTTGGCGGGACAGGGAGACGTCCTGACTTTC
CASSLAGQGDVLTF
>-|TRBV7-9|14|TRBJ1-1|-
TGTGCCAGCAGCCTAATGACAGGGAACACTGAAGCTTTCTTT
CASSLMTGNTEAFF
>-|TRBV5-1|11|TRBJ2-2|-
TGCGCCAGCAGGGTAACCGGGGAGCTGTTTTTT
CASRVTGELFF
>-|TRBV19|14|TRBJ2-1|-
TGTGCCAGTAGTATGAGAAATACTCACAATGAGCAGTTCTTC
CASSMRNTHNEQFF
>once|TRBV25-1|15|TRBJ2-3|TRBD2
TGTGCCAGCAGTCCGGGACTAGCGGGCGGAGGTACGCAGTATTTT
CASSPGLAGGGTQYF
>-|TRBV28|13|TRBJ1-4|-
TGTGCCAGCAGTTTGTCGATAAGAGAAAAACTGTTTTTT
CASSLSIREKLFF
>once|TRBV5-5|18|TRBJ2-7|-
TGTGCCAGCAGCTTTCGTTTGGTTGGGCAGGGGTTCTCCTACGAGCAGTACTTC
CASSFRLVGQGFSYEQYF
>once|TRBV7-8|14|TRBJ2-7|TRBD2
TGTGCCAGCAGCTTAGCTCCGCGGGAGAGCGAGCAGTACTTC
CASSLAPRESEQYF
>-|TRBV10-1|14|TRBJ1-1|-
TGCGCCAGCAGTGAGCACAGCGGGAACACTGAAGCTTTCTTT
CASSEHSGNTEAFF
>-|TRBV20-1|11|TRBJ1-5|-
TGCAGTGCTAGTGGGACCGCACGTCGGCATTTT
CSASGTARRHF
>-|TRBV5-1|17|TRBJ1-1|TRBD1
TGCGCCAGCAGCCCGATCTTTACCGGGACAGAGAACACTGAAGCTTTCTTT
CASSPIFTGTENTEAFF
>-|TRBV10-1|16|TRBJ2-3|TRBD2
TGCGCCAGCAGTGAGGGTCTAGCGGGAGGCCTAGATACGCAGTATTTT
CASSEGLAGGLDTQYF
>once|TRBV9|13|TRBJ2-7|-
TGTGCCAGCAGCGTAGATACCTCCTACGAGCAGTACTTC
CASSVDTSYEQYF
>-|TRBV5-1|12|TRBJ2-7|-
TGCGCCAGCAGCTCGGAGGCCTACGAGCAGTACTTC
CASSSEAYEQYF
>-|TRBV28|14|TRBJ1-1|TRBD1
TGTGCCAGCAGTCACGCCAGGGGGAGGACTGAAGCTTTCTTT
CASSHARGRTEAFF
>-|TRBV6-6|15|TRBJ2-3|TRBD2
TGTGCCAGCCCTCCTCTAGCGGGAGTTTCAGATACGCAGTATTTT
CASPPLAGVSDTQYF
>-|TRBV28|14|TRBJ2-5|TRBD2
TGTGCCAGCAGGATGGGAGGGCCGGGAGAGACCCAGTACTTC
CASRMGGPGETQYF
>-|TRBV5-5|15|TRBJ2-5|-
TGTGCCAGCAGCCGACCCTTCTTAGAACAAGAGACCCAGTACTTC
CASSRPFLEQETQYF
>-|TRBV7-8|14|TRBJ1-2|-
TGTGCCAGCAGCTTAGCAGGACAGCGGTATGGCTACACCTTC
CASSLAGQRYGYTF
>-|TRBV28|14|TRBJ1-1|-
TGTGCCAGCAAAGTCGACAGAGTGAACACTGAAGCTTTCTTT
CASKVDRVNTEAFF
>-|TRBV19|14|TRBJ1-4|-
TGTGCCAGTAGTATAGATGGGACCGATGAAAAACTGTTTTTT
CASSIDGTDEKLFF
>-|TRBV30|13|TRBJ1-2|-
TGTGCCTGGAGTACCGTTTACGGCTATGGCTACACCTTC
CAWSTVYGYGYTF
>-|TRBV25-1|14|TRBJ2-7|-
TGTGCCAGCAGTTCCCCTAACCCCTCCTACGAGCAGTACTTC
CASSSPNPSYEQYF
>-|TRBV29-1|15|TRBJ2-5|-
TGCAGCGTTGAGGGCGGACGGGGGGCGATAGGGACCCAGTACTTC
CSVEGGRGAIGTQYF
>-|TRBV29-1|13|TRBJ2-5|-
TGCAGCGTTGAGCAGGTCCCCCGAGAGACCCAGTACTTC
CSVEQVPRETQYF
>-|TRBV7-3|13|TRBJ1-1|-
TGTGCCAGCAGCTTATACGGGGTGCCTGAAGCTTTCTTT
CASSLYGVPEAFF
>-|TRBV28|12|TRBJ1-5|-
TGTGCCAGCACCTTCAATAATCAGCCCCAGCATTTT
CASTFNNQPQHF
>-|TRBV5-5|20|TRBJ1-5|-
TGTGCCAGCAGCTTGAGTATATTGGGACCGTCTCCTGATAGCAATCAGCCCCAGCATTTT
CASSLSILGPSPDSNQPQHF
>-|TRBV6-1|16|TRBJ2-3|TRBD2
TGTGCCAGCAGTGACAGGAAAACTAGCGTCACAGATACGCAGTATTTT
CASSDRKTSVTDTQYF
>-|TRBV27|18|TRBJ2-1|-
TGTGCCAGCAGTTCCATCCGGATAGGCTCTCAAGGGGGCAATGAGCAGTTCTTC
CASSSIRIGSQGGNEQFF
>-|TRBV28|17|TRBJ1-2|TRBD1
TGTGCCAGCAGTTTATTATTATCGGACAGGGGGGAAAGTGGCTACACCTTC
CASSLLLSDRGESGYTF
>-|TRBV18|15|TRBJ2-3|-
TGTGCCAGCTCACCAAACACGCAGCCAGGAGATACGCAGTATTTT
CASSPNTQPGDTQYF
>-|TRBV28|14|TRBJ2-7|-
TGTGCCAGCAGTTCCCGACAACCATCCTACGAGCAGTACTTC
CASSSRQPSYEQYF
>-|TRBV19|15|TRBJ1-5|-
TGTGCCAGTAGTATCGCCCCAAACGGTAATCAGCCCCAGCATTTT
CASSIAPNGNQPQHF
>-|TRBV4-2|14|TRBJ1-2|-
TGTGCCAGCAGCCAAGGTCGGGGAATCTATGGCTACACCTTC
CASSQGRGIYGYTF
>-|TRBV4-1|18|TRBJ2-3|TRBD1
TGCGCCAGCAGCCAAGAAAACAGGGGGGTGGAAAGCACAGATACGCAGTATTTT
CASSQENRGVESTDTQYF
>-|TRBV19|16|TRBJ2-3|-
TGTGCCAGTAGTATAGGAAGTAACCTACTAACCCTTACGCAGTATTTT
CASSIGSNLLTLTQYF
>-|TRBV5-3|19|TRBJ2-3|-
TGTGCCAGAAGCTTGTCATGGGCGGGTGTGGCAATTAGCACAGATACGCAGTATTTT
CARSLSWAGVAISTDTQYF
>-|TRBV5-1|15|TRBJ1-5|-
TGCGCCAGCAGCTTGGGACAGTCGGCAAATCAGCCCCAGCATTTT
CASSLGQSANQPQHF